These 23 T cell receptor beta chains were sequenced from one sample in a study of cytomegalovirus exposure and HLA in healthy donors (dated by TCRdb to about 2017). Receptor amplification or capture employed the immunoSEQ multiplex PCR assay. The table was pulled from immuneACCESS by TCRdb, which kept in-frame rearrangements only. Such tables lose some clones; where checked, under half of the loss comes from unresolved V genes, and the rest has no known cause. Counted in this sample were fewer than 350,000 clones; 88% of them appeared once. The top ten clones comprise about 0.9% of the sample. Source material: PBMCs. The receptors stem from a woman under 30 in good health and CMV-seronegative.

The chain is built from TRBV5-1 and TRBJ2-2; D is undetermined. V was shortened by 1 base and J by 4 bases, with 8 bases between the two germline ends. The germline gives CDR1 SGHRS, CDR2 YFSETQ. The CDR3 sequence is 14 residues long. This CDR3 reads CASSLSGSTGELFF. CDR3 nucleotides: TGCGCCAGCAGCTTGTCCGGGTCCACCGGGGAGCTGTTTTTT.

In DNA form, the CDR3 reads TGTGCCAGCAGTACGCGTGGGCCTTATGGCTACACCTTC. Residues: CASSTRGPYGYTF. This rearrangement joins TRBV28 to TRBJ1-2; D is ambiguous. The CDR3 consists of 13 residues. V dropped 5 bases and J dropped 5 bases, with 12 bases sitting between them. Germline-derived CDR1 and CDR2 are MDHEN and SYDVKM.

The V and J genes are TRBV4-3 and TRBJ2-7, with 10 bases identical to TRBD2. The V gene end was trimmed by 2 bases and the J gene end by 3 bases; junction bases not matched to a gene: 7. The CDR3 is 16 amino acids. The germline CDR1 and CDR2 sequences are LGHNA and YSLEER. This CDR3 reads CASSQTSGRGDYEQYF. CDR3 DNA: TGCGCCAGCAGCCAAACAAGCGGGAGGGGAGACTACGAGCAGTACTTC.

This clone was seen just once. V gene TRBV5-8 combines with J gene TRBJ1-1; unclear D gene. The CDR3 has 13 amino acids. Germline CDR1 and CDR2: SGHTS and YDEGEE. Between the trimmed V and J ends, which lost 2 bases and 5 bases, there was a span of 10 bases. The CDR3 region is CASSFTDTTEAFF. The CDR3 nucleotides read TGTGCCAGCAGCTTTACAGACACTACTGAAGCTTTCTTT.

The rearrangement joins TRBV6-5 to TRBJ2-7, with 7 bases matching TRBD1. This CDR3 has 15 residues. Germline V lookup: CDR1 MNHEY, CDR2 SVGAGI. The junction had 13 bases not matched to a gene; V was cut back by 6 bases and J by 5 bases. This CDR3 reads CASSPPQTGFHEQYF. The CDR3, as DNA: TGTGCCAGCAGCCCACCCCAGACAGGGTTCCACGAGCAGTACTTC.

The chain employs TRBV6-6 and TRBJ1-6; D might be TRBD1 (5 bases). The CDR3 loop spans 14 amino acids. CDR1 is MNHNY, CDR2 SVGAGI, per germline (reference sequence). Trimming took 2 bases from V and 9 from J, leaving 11 bases between them. CDR3 amino acids: CASSYRGFGSPLHF. In DNA form, the CDR3 reads TGTGCCAGCAGTTACAGGGGTTTCGGTTCACCCCTCCACTTT.

The chain recombines TRBV5-4 with TRBJ2-1; D is unresolved. V was trimmed by 0 bases and J by 7 bases, leaving 14 bases between them. The CDR3 is 15 amino acids. Looked up from germline, CDR1 is SGHNT and CDR2 is YYREEE (reference sequence). DNA for the CDR3: TGTGCCAGCAGCTTGGGAGACCTTAGCCTGAATGAGCAGTTCTTC. This gives the protein CASSLGDLSLNEQFF.

CDR3 in amino acids: CASSSSRTGSYGYTF. CDR3 DNA sequence: TGTGCCAGCAGCTCGAGTAGGACAGGATCCTATGGCTACACCTTC. The rearrangement links TRBV5-6 to TRBJ1-2; 7 bases are shared with TRBD1. Germline V gene data show CDR1 as SGHDT and CDR2 as YYEEEE. CDR3 length: 15 amino acids. V lost 3 bases and J lost 4; bases outside the gene matches: 9. The whole variable domain, filled in from reference TRBV5-6 and TRBJ1-2, reads DAGVTQSPTHLIKTRGQQVTLRCSPKSGHDTVSWYQQALGQGPQFIFQYYEEEERQRGNFPDRFSGHQFPNYSSELNVNALLLGDSALYLCASSSSRTGSYGYTFGSGTRLTVV.

The chain recombines TRBV7-8 with TRBJ1-1; D gene unclear. V lost 4 bases and J lost 6, with 9 bases in between. This CDR3 region has 12 residues. Per germline, CDR1 SGHVS and CDR2 FQNEAQ. The CDR3 loop is CASSSVAAEAFF. CDR3 sequence (DNA): TGTGCCAGCAGCTCGGTAGCGGCTGAAGCTTTCTTT.

The chain links TRBV14 to TRBJ2-7; 7 bases match TRBD2. The CDR3 has 16 amino acids. Germline CDR1 and CDR2: SGHDN and FVKESK. The V segment lost 3 bases and the J segment 1 base; nucleotides outside the gene matches: 9. The CDR3 DNA follows: TGTGCCAGCAGCCATCCTCGCCAGCGGGGTTCCTACGAGCAGTACTTC. Translating gives CASSHPRQRGSYEQYF.

The rearrangement joins TRBV2 to TRBJ1-2; the D gene is possibly TRBD1 (6 bases). In germline, CDR1 is SNHLY, CDR2 FYNNEI. The CDR3 runs to 14 residues. With 6 bases removed from V and 2 bases from J, the gap between germline ends came to 13 bases. Here the CDR3 DNA reads TGTGCCAGCAGGTCCCCGACAGGAAACTATGGCTACACCTTC. It specifies CASRSPTGNYGYTF.

This clone was recorded only once. The chain employs TRBV6-6 and TRBJ1-2, with 8 bases that match TRBD1. CDR1 is MNHNY, CDR2 SVGAGI, per germline (reference sequence). The CDR3 covers 16 residues. The V segment lost 2 bases and the J segment 0 bases; nucleotides outside the gene matches: 5. The DNA for the CDR3 is TGTGCCAGCAGTTACCCCACAGGGGGTACTAACTATGGCTACACCTTC. It is translated as CASSYPTGGTNYGYTF.

The chain joins TRBV7-2 to TRBJ2-2; D is unresolved. CDR1 and CDR2 from the germline V gene are SGHTA and FQGNSA. With 4 bases removed from V and 2 bases from J, the gap between germline ends came to 14 bases. CDR3 size: 16 residues. The CDR3 bases are TGTGCCAGCAGCTACCTATCCCGCTTAAACACCGGGGAGCTGTTTTTT. The encoded protein is CASSYLSRLNTGELFF.

The chain recombines TRBV6-4 with TRBJ2-3; 9 bases align to TRBD2. CDR3 length equals 17 residues. Germline V gene data show CDR1 as MRHNA and CDR2 as SNTAGT. Unmatched junction bases numbered 13, after V lost 4 bases and J lost 5 bases. CDR3 coding DNA: TGTGCCAGCAGTGTCACGCCGCCGGCGGGAGGGGGAGATACGCAGTATTTT. Amino acid sequence: CASSVTPPAGGGDTQYF.

This clone was seen a few times. The chain employs TRBV29-1 and TRBJ1-1, with TRBD1 identical over 7 bases. The junction had 6 bases not matched to a gene; V was cut back by 4 bases and J by 4 bases. The CDR3 contains 13 residues. Germline V CDR1 and CDR2: SQVTM, ANQGSEA. The CDR3 reads CSVARDSPTEAFF. Written as DNA, the CDR3 is TGCAGCGTTGCTCGGGACAGTCCCACTGAAGCTTTCTTT.

The rearrangement links TRBV7-6 to TRBJ2-1; TRBD2 matches at 13 bases. The ends lost 5 bases at V and 10 bases at J; junction bases unmatched: 5. CDR1 is SGHVS and CDR2 is FNYEAQ in the germline V gene. The CDR3 has 14 residues. CDR3 in amino acids: CASSPTGLAGEQFF. The CDR3 nucleotides read TGTGCCAGCAGCCCTACGGGACTAGCGGGAGAGCAGTTCTTC.

The chain has TRBV30 and TRBJ2-6; D perhaps matches TRBD1 (5 bases). V lost 1 base and J lost 4, with 8 bases in between. This CDR3 spans 14 amino acids. Looked up from germline, CDR1 is GTSNPN and CDR2 is SVGIG (reference sequence). The CDR3 sequence: CAWSAGYGANVLTF. CDR3 bases: TGTGCCTGGAGTGCAGGGTACGGGGCCAACGTCCTGACTTTC.

V gene TRBV5-6 combines with J gene TRBJ2-3; 8 nucleotides line up with TRBD2. The CDR3 has 12 residues. Trimming took 6 bases from V and 12 from J; bases not matched to a gene: 9. The germline CDR1 and CDR2 sequences are SGHDT and YYEEEE. In DNA form, the CDR3 reads TGTGCCAGCAACCCCGGGGGGGGCGCTCAGTATTTT. It specifies CASNPGGGAQYF.

The V call is TRBV28, the J call TRBJ1-5; possibly TRBD1 for D (6 bases). V was cut by 5 bases and J by 2 bases, with 16 bases left in between. This CDR3 has 16 amino acids. Germline V gives CDR1 MDHEN, CDR2 SYDVKM. Written as DNA, the CDR3 is TGTGCCAGCAGTCCTACTCTGGGGGCTGGCAATCAGCCCCAGCATTTT. Translating it yields CASSPTLGAGNQPQHF.

The genes are TRBV4-1 and TRBJ2-5, with D possibly matching TRBD2 (5 bases). Trimming removed 0 bases from V and 5 bases from J, with 16 bases in between. The CDR3 loop spans 16 amino acids. The germline gives CDR1 MGHRA, CDR2 YSYEKL. CDR3 in amino acids: CASSQDWAGNGETQYF. DNA of the CDR3: TGCGCCAGCAGCCAAGATTGGGCCGGGAACGGGGAGACCCAGTACTTC.

V and J are TRBV19 and TRBJ2-7; 9 bases map to TRBD1. The CDR3 loop spans 16 amino acids. Trimming took 1 base from V and 5 from J; bases not matched to a gene: 9. In germline, CDR1 is LNHDA, CDR2 SQIVND (reference sequence). The CDR3 protein is CASSIVTGTGRDEQYF. The CDR3, as DNA: TGTGCCAGTAGTATAGTGACAGGGACAGGGCGAGACGAGCAGTACTTC.

The J gene is TRBJ1-5, the V gene TRBV2; D unresolved. CDR3 size: 15 residues. V was trimmed by 7 bases and J by 1 base, leaving 14 bases between them. Germline CDR1 and CDR2: SNHLY and FYNNEI. The CDR3 coding sequence is TGTGCCAGCAACCCAGGCACATTAAGCAATCAGCCCCAGCATTTT. This codes for CASNPGTLSNQPQHF.

The V and J genes are TRBV9 and TRBJ2-1, with 8 bases fitting TRBD2. V lost 1 base, J lost 10 bases, and 13 bases stayed unmatched. CDR1 and CDR2 from the germline V gene are SGDLS and YYNGEE. This CDR3 comprises 16 residues. This CDR3 is CASSVRGLGAREEQFF. In nucleotides, the CDR3 is TGTGCCAGCAGCGTAAGGGGACTAGGGGCTCGAGAGGAGCAGTTCTTC.